This TCR beta chain was found in a study of human T cells and chemical hapten exposure. Study-level results: Following DPC sensitization, TCRs present above 1 in 1000 frequency showed no change. Versus controls, significantly more large CDR3 similarity clusters arose from expanded TCRs.

The sample holds many counts of this clonotype. The antigen remains unidentified. Time point reported: patch test 1, 2 weeks after DPC sensitization. Treatment reported: therapeutic diphenylcyclopropenone sensitization with weekly scalp DPC. In the study's own analysis: The median was about 96,000 TCRs per sample, ranging 23,224 to 690,600. TCRdb ran MiXCR on the RACE reads and lists one entry per CDR3 protein. TCRdb, not the authors, supplied the V and J calls. The sample consists of fewer than 500,000 distinct CDR3 sequences, 4.8% of them appearing once. The ends were cut back, 5 bases at V and 4 bases at J, with 18 bases in the middle. The length of the CDR3 is 15 residues. Germline values: CDR1 SGHTA, CDR2 FQGNSA.

The chain employs TRBV7-2 and TRBJ2-7; D assignment may be TRBD1 or TRBD2 (5 bases each). The sequences come from whole blood, collected in connection with sensitization to the hapten diphenylcyclopropenone (DPC). This receptor was taken from a woman aged 50 to 60 with alopecia areata. Some clones in this sample may be carry-over from other donors' samples. This chain's CDR3 is CASSRLPTGQYEQYF. The CDR3 bases are TGTGCCAGCAGCCGACTACCGACCGGACAATACGAGCAGTACTTC.